The entry that follows covers one T cell receptor beta chain sequence. Its antigen is as yet unknown. Looked up from germline, CDR1 is MDHEN and CDR2 is SYDVKM. Deletions cut 8 bases from V and 4 bases from J, with 6 bases between. The CDR3 is made up of 10 amino acids. Libraries were prepared by immunoSEQ multiplex PCR; TCRdb keeps only in-frame clonotypes and omits some of them. The data contain 6,500 to 7,500 clones, about 76% of them seen just once; the ten biggest clones take up 8% to 8.5%. These data come from a study of immune evolution from preneoplasia to lung adenocarcinoma. Study at large: HLA loss of heterozygosity: 6% to 7.5% AIS, under 19% MIA, around 33% ADC, none AAH. Whole-study findings and limits: Top clone share appeared to fall from AAH through AIS, MIA, adenocarcinoma. Later-stage lesions seemingly showed higher T cell density and diversity than normal lung.

Premalignant or tumor cells were enriched by macro-dissection after pathologic assessment. The sample consisted of FFPE minimally invasive lung adenocarcinoma tissue. The chain is built from TRBV28 and TRBJ2-7, with D unclear. The origin of this receptor is a person aged 70 to 79 with lung adenocarcinoma. DNA for the CDR3: TGTGCCAGCGGCACATACGAGCAGTACTTC. Residues: CASGTYEQYF. The full variable domain, rest sourced from reference TRBV28 and TRBJ2-7, is DVKVTQSSRYLVKRTGEKVFLECVQDMDHENMFWYRQDPGLGLRLIYFSYDVKMKEKGDIPEGYSVSREKKERFSLILESASTNQTSMYLCASGTYEQYFGPGTRLTVT.